This T cell receptor beta chain was sequenced for a study of precursors of human CD4 cytotoxic T cells (dated by TCRdb to the late 2010s). At the level of the whole study: In total, 15 or so donors contributed CD4+ memory subsets to the bulk TCR-seq analysis. Sequences for both the TCRalpha and TCRbeta chains came out of the TCR-seq analysis of over 11 donors (table S7).

To test a precursor-effector relationship among CD4 cytotoxic T cells, bulk UMI-based TCR sequencing was performed on four sorted CD4+ memory subsets (TCM, TEM, IL-7Rhigh TEMRA, IL-7R- TEMRA). Cells were obtained from peripheral blood mononuclear cells isolated from human blood. Sequencing used an Illumina MiSeq. On the study's bioinformatics: The Shannon-Wiener index, calculated in VDJtools, was used to measure repertoire diversity. A TCRbeta clonotype was considered expanded if its clonotype frequency was 3 or more. TCRdb ran its own pipeline on the public reads, namely fastp trimming at Q25 and MiXCR clone calling, and kept in-frame beta chains. CDR3 protein duplicates are merged, each entry listing the most common genes and DNA. TCRdb's processing, not the authors', yielded these V and J calls. The sample data list several hundred distinct CDR3 sequences, and 17% of these were observed just once. Of the sample, about 9.9% falls within the top ten clones.

This clonotype is described as hyperexpanded (1% or more). What this receptor recognizes is not known. Base quality data are lacking; no much larger clone is found one base away. Relative to germline, V is missing 1 base and J is missing 4 bases, with 10 bases of the junction outside any gene match. Taken from the germline V gene, the CDR1 and CDR2 loops are KGHSH and LQKENI. The CDR3 numbers 16 residues from cysteine through phenylalanine. Solely the CDR3 DNA is kept, with 48 bases framed from the first base. Beyond this particular receptor, the publication reports: Some bulk TCR-seq comparisons included only about 95% of the 14 donors, suggesting not every subset was available for every donor. According to the authors, a human observational design cannot definitively establish the direction of differentiation between precursor and effector cells. A larger fraction of IL-7Rhigh TEMRA clonotypes than of TEM or TCM clonotypes was made up of expanded effector clonotypes. IL-7Rhigh and IL-7R- TEMRA subsets showed more restricted TCR repertoires, with lower diversity and more expanded clonotypes, than TCM and TEM subsets.

The clonotype comes from a human donor in good health. The source material was memory CD4+ T cells from blood (PBMCs). The receptor chain draws on TRBV18 and TRBJ2-7, with 7 bases in between that match TRBD2. The sequence in DNA is TGTGCCAGCTCACCACTCTCGGTGGGGGGGTCTTACGAGCAGTACTTC. Its translation is CASSPLSVGGSYEQYF. Outside the CDR3, residues come from the reference TRBV18 and TRBJ2-7 proteins, so the full variable domain is: NAGVMQNPRHLVRRRGQEARLRCSPMKGHSHVYWYRQLPEEGLKFMVYLQKENIIDESGMPKERFSAEFPKEGPSILRIQQVVRGDSAAYFCASSPLSVGGSYEQYFGPGTRLTVT.